Given below is one TCR beta chain in context. Unique molecular identifiers tagged the TCRbeta library. TCRdb re-called the PCR reads through MiXCR, storing one row per CDR3 protein. The top ten clones hold about a tenth of a sample with under 350,000 distinct CDR3 sequences, almost 10% of them seen once. The sample belongs to a study of T-cell reconstitution after alpha-beta-depleted transplantation in children. The CDR3 is 13 residues long. Trimming left V 0 bases short and J 6 bases short, with 8 bases between. Germline values: CDR1 LGHDT, CDR2 YNNKEL (reference sequence). The rearrangement links TRBV3-1 to TRBJ2-5; D is uncertain. Sample: PBMCs from the stem cell graft donor, taken from the stem cell graft. The receptor's source is a human donor who donated a stem cell graft to a child with SCID. CDR3 sequence reads: CASSQDTTQTQYF. The DNA for the CDR3 is TGTGCCAGCAGCCAAGATACGACTCAGACCCAGTACTTC.